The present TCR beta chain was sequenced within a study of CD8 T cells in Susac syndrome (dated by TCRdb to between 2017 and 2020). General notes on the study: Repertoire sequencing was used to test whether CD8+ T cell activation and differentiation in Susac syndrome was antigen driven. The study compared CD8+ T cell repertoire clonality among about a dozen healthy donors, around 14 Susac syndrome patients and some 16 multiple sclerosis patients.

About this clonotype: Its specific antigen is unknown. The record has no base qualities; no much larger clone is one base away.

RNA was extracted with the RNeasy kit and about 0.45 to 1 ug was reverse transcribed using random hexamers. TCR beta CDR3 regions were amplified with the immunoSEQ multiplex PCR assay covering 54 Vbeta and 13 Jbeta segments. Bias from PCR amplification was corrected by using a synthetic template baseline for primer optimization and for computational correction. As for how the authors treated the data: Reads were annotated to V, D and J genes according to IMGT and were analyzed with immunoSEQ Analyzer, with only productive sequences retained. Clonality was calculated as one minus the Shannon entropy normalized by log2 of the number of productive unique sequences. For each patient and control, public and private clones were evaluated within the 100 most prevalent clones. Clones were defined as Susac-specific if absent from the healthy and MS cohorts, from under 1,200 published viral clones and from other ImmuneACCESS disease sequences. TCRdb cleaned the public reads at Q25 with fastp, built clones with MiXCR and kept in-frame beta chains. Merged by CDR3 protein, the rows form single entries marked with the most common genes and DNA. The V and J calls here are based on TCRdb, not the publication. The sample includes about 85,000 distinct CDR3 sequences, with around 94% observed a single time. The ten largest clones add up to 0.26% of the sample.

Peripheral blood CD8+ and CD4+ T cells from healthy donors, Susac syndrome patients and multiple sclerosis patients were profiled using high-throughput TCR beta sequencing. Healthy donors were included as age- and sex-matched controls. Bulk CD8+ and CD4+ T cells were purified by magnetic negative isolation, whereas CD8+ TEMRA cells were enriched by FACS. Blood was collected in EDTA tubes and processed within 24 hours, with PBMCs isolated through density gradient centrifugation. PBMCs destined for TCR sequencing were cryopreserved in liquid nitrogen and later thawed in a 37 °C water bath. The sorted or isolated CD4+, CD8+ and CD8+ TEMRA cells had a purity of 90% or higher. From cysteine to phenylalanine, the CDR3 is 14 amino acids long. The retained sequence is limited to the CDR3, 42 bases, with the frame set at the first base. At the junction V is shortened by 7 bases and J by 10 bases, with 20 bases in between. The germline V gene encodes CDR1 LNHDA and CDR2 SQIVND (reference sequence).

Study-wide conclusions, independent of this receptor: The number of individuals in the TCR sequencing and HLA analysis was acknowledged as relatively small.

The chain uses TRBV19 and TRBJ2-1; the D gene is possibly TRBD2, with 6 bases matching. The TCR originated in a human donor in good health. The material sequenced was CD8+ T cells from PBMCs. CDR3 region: CASTPFGSPQEQFF. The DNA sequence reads TGTGCCAGTACCCCTTTCGGGAGCCCGCAGGAGCAGTTCTTC.